This T cell receptor beta chain emerged from a study of cytomegalovirus exposure and HLA in healthy donors. On this clone itself: Its antigen remains unknown.

It was with 60 Vbeta and 13 Jbeta primers that the PCR ran. Sequencing used immunoSEQ multiplex PCR; TCRdb keeps in-frame clones, though not all of them. The sample consists of 50,000 or so clones, 75% to 80% of them appearing once. V shed 1 base, J shed 3 bases, and the junction held 2 bases outside the gene matches. The CDR3 is made up of 15 amino acids. Germline V gene sequence: CDR1 SGHAT, CDR2 FQNNGV. Findings and limits, study-wide: Cytomegalovirus status was reportedly diagnosed by the classifier with high sensitivity and specificity.

The origin of this receptor is a woman aged 40 to 50 in good health and CMV-seropositive. The specimen sequenced was PBMCs. This sequence joins TRBV11-2 and TRBJ2-3; 9 bases fit TRBD2. CDR3: CASSLAAGGTDTQYF. The CDR3 DNA is TGTGCCAGCAGCTTAGCAGCGGGGGGTACAGATACGCAGTATTTT.